This T cell receptor beta chain was observed in a study of blood T cell repertoires in COVID-19. Background on the study: There were acute and convalescent COVID-19 samples, and they came from the United States, Italy and Spain. Sources were T cells, B-cell-depleted T cells, or PBMCs; the material itself was cDNA or gDNA.

In the authors' workflow: Amplification of reference gene primers provided the estimated nucleated cell counts. Profiling relied on immunoSEQ multiplex PCR, and the TCRdb table lists in-frame clones only, not all of them. V, J and clone size are taken as reported in that table, and D and trimming were inferred from the DNA itself. Altogether roughly 60,000 clones are present, approximately 78% being singletons, with the ten largest covering about 6%. The CDR3 is 15 amino acids. The germline CDR1 and CDR2 sequences are GTSNPN and SVGIG (reference sequence). Trimming cost V 7 bases and J 2 bases, with 17 bases left between them.

The chain uses TRBV30 and TRBJ2-2, with D tentatively TRBD1 (7 bases). The TCR was taken from a human donor in a cohort sampled during active or convalescent COVID-19. Sequenced sample: peripheral blood. CDR3: CASKQGGGNTGELFF. In DNA, the CDR3 is TGTGCCTCCAAGCAGGGGGGCGGAAACACCGGGGAGCTGTTTTTT.